This T cell receptor (beta chain) is from a study of identical twins (dated by TCRdb to between 2015 and 2016). In the study overall: The study deep-sequenced TCR alpha and beta repertoires from monozygotic twins, unrelated adults of various ages and cord blood to test whether fetal clonotypes persist. To rule out contamination, the twin experiments were replicated at different times with different library preparation protocols.

This clonotype was counted only a few times. The antigen it recognizes is unknown. The sample holds no much larger clone one base away, and base qualities are not on file. The library was prepared using 5' RACE. Sequencing took place on an Illumina HiSeq 2000. Template switching added a universal primer binding site, and the final cDNA carried a unique molecular identifier that allowed TCR cDNA molecules to be counted accurately. Specific primers in the conserved constant-segment region were used to synthesize first-strand cDNA for TCR alpha and beta chains. To control for contamination, every cDNA library carried two barcodes: a SMART-Mk sample barcode plus Illumina barcodes. TruSeq adapter sequences along with Illumina sample barcodes were introduced in two successive PCR steps. TCR alpha and beta cDNA libraries were sequenced on the Illumina HiSeq platform with custom primers. Concerning the study's data processing: MiGEC was used to process raw reads and extract unique molecular identifiers, and MiXCR was used to find CDR3 positions. For each individual, recombination models were inferred using an EM algorithm with the repgenHMM and IGoR tools. Shared clonotypes were analyzed with the tcR package in R, and sharing was normalized by the product of cloneset sizes. Out-of-frame nonproductive sequences were analyzed to study raw recombination free of thymic and clonal selection effects. TCRdb passed the public sequencing reads through fastp at Q25 and MiXCR, retaining productive beta sequences. Each CDR3 protein appears once, grouped with its most common genes and DNA. The V and J calls reflect TCRdb's pipeline rather than the authors' work. The sample data list some 320,000 distinct CDR3 sequences, and around an eighth of these were observed just once. Around 7.2% of the sample is held by the ten biggest clonotypes.

All donors were healthy Caucasians. Three pairs of female monozygotic twins, all aged about 18 to 30 years, made up the twin cohort. CD4+ and CD8+ T cell populations were isolated with positive isolation kits from Invitrogen. The germline V gene provides CDR1 MDHEN and CDR2 SYDVKM. V sheds 6 bases and J sheds 0 bases, leaving 18 bases between their ends. The CDR3 numbers 16 residues from cysteine through phenylalanine. The only DNA kept is the CDR3, 48 bases in frame from the first base. What the study reported, not specific to this receptor: Conclusions relied on cross-sectional statistical analysis, since the same donors could not be followed over many years. Out-of-frame TCR alpha sequences shared between twins showed an excess of low generation-probability sequences compared with coincidental sharing between unrelated individuals. A weaker excess of twin sharing was found in beta out-of-frame sequences because the signal-to-noise ratio was lowered by fewer shared sequences. Fewer insertions were carried by abundant cord blood beta clonotypes, a similar but weaker trend appeared in young adult naive repertoires, and no such trend appeared in memory repertoires. Out-of-frame TCR alpha sharing in monozygotic twins was systematically underestimated by recombination models, whereas sharing between unrelated individuals was in agreement with the recombination models. Zero-insertion analyses could be partly confounded by invariant T cells such as MAIT and iNKT, though diverse VJ usage argued against such confounding for most clonotypes.

These records were also assigned to another study, of yellow fever vaccine responses in identical twins. The second paper further reports: The T cell response to vaccination in identical twins was reported by the authors to appear partly convergent and partly personalized. In the study, vaccine-responding T cell clones were precisely tracked in identical twins.

This clonotype was obtained from a young woman in good health. The chain is assembled from TRBV28 and TRBJ2-7, and perhaps TRBD2 as D gene, on 6 matching bases. Sequenced input: CD8+ T cells sorted from blood. The DNA sequence follows: TGTGCCAGCAGACCCTATCGGGCGGGGAGCTCCTACGAGCAGTACTTC. Its protein reads: CASRPYRAGSSYEQYF.